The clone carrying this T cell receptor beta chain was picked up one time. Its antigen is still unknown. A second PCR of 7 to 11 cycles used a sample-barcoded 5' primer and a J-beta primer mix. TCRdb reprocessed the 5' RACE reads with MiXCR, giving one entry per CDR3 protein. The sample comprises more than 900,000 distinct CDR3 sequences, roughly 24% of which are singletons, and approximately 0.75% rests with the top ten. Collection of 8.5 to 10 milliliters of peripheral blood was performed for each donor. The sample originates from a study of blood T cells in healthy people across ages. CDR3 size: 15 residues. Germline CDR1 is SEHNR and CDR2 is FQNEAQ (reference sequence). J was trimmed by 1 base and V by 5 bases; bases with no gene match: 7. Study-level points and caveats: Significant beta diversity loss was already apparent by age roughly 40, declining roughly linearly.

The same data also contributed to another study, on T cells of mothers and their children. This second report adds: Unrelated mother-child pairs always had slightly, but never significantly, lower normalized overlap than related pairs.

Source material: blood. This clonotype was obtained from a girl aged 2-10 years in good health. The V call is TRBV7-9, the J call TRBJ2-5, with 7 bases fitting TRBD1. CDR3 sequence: CASSLQGVLQETQYF. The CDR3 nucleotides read TGTGCCAGCAGCCTTCAGGGGGTACTCCAAGAGACCCAGTACTTC.